This T cell receptor beta chain was identified in a study of control samples from healthy donors and cancer patients. Profiled with immunoSEQ multiplex PCR; TCRdb holds only in-frame clones, not every one. Of 97,000 or so clones in the sample, 90% to 95% are singletons; the top ten hold 2% to 3%. The CDR3 consists of 18 residues. Trimming stripped 0 bases from V and 0 bases from J, with 17 bases between. Germline CDR1 reads LGHDT; CDR2 reads YNNKEL (reference sequence). The source is a woman aged 18-35 years in good health. Sequenced material: blood. The chain has TRBV3-1 (or the pseudogene TRBV3-2) and TRBJ1-2; D is unresolved. The CDR3 sequence: CASSQELSTVFSNYGYTF. CDR3 coding DNA: TGTGCCAGCAGCCAAGAACTTTCTACGGTTTTTTCTAACTATGGCTACACCTTC.